These 29 T cell receptor beta chains share one sample of origin, sequenced in a study of somatic mutations in cytotoxic T cells in rheumatoid arthritis. Produced via immunoSEQ multiplex PCR; TCRdb's table is partial and in-frame only. Here the sample spans 15,000 to 20,000 clones, about 80% being singletons. The source material was CD8+ T cells sorted from blood. Every receptor here comes from an adult with rheumatoid arthritis.

The CDR3 DNA reads TGTGCCAGCAGCTCAGGACAGAACACTGAAGCTTTCTTT. Protein sequence: CASSSGQNTEAFF. V gene TRBV7-9 combines with J gene TRBJ1-1, with D possibly TRBD1 on 5 matching bases. The CDR3 totals 13 residues. Trimming pared 4 bases from V and 1 base from J, leaving 7 bases between. Germline V gives CDR1 SEHNR, CDR2 FQNEAQ (reference sequence).

The rearrangement uses TRBV5-1 and TRBJ1-5; D is unresolved. V dropped 0 bases and J dropped 0 bases, with 10 bases sitting between them. The CDR3 is 16 residues long. The germline gives CDR1 SGHRS, CDR2 YFSETQ. The CDR3 coding sequence is TGCGCCAGCAGCTTGGCGGGGTCGTATAGCAATCAGCCCCAGCATTTT. Translation: CASSLAGSYSNQPQHF.

This chain joins TRBV4-1 and TRBJ2-2, with TRBD2 matching 14 bases. The V gene's germline CDR1 is MGHRA and CDR2 YSYEKL. The CDR3 spans 18 residues. J lost 2 bases, V lost 4 bases, and 6 bases had no gene match. The CDR3 region has the DNA TGCGCCAGCAGCCCGGGACTAGCGGGAGCGCTTAACACCGGGGAGCTGTTTTTT. Its translation: CASSPGLAGALNTGELFF.

This CDR3 is CASSHLPGTDTRQETQYF. CDR3 nucleotide sequence: TGTGCCAGCTCACACCTGCCCGGGACAGATACCCGCCAAGAGACCCAGTACTTC. The chain couples TRBV18 to TRBJ2-5, with 7 bases lining up with TRBD1. Germline CDR1 is KGHSH and CDR2 is LQKENI. CDR3 length: 18 residues. With V trimmed by 4 bases and J by 1 base, 15 bases remained unmatched.

V gene TRBV7-2 combines with J gene TRBJ2-7; D uncertain. Germline CDR1 and CDR2: SGHTA and FQGNSA. Trimming removed 1 base from V and 2 bases from J, with 9 bases in between. The CDR3 extends over 14 amino acids. In DNA, the CDR3 is TGTGCCAGCAGCTTAGGGACGGCCCCCTACGAGCAGTACTTC. Protein sequence: CASSLGTAPYEQYF.

The chain combines TRBV6-1 with TRBJ2-7, with 12 bases aligning to TRBD2. Germline V gives CDR1 MNHNS, CDR2 SASEGT. Trimming took 2 bases from V and 4 from J; bases not matched to a gene: 6. CDR3 length: 16 amino acids. CDR3: CASSEIGLAGWYEQYF. The CDR3, as DNA: TGTGCCAGCAGTGAAATAGGACTAGCGGGGTGGTACGAGCAGTACTTC.

The V gene is TRBV28, the J gene TRBJ2-7; 9 bases are a match to TRBD1. Losses at the gene ends were 3 bases for V and 1 base for J; bases not matched to a gene: 10. The CDR3 is 17 residues long. Per the germline V gene, CDR1 is MDHEN and CDR2 is SYDVKM. The CDR3 loop reads CASSFGPGQGASYEQYF. The CDR3 coding sequence is TGTGCCAGCAGTTTTGGCCCGGGACAGGGTGCGTCCTACGAGCAGTACTTC.

V gene TRBV27 combines with J gene TRBJ2-7, with 11 bases aligning to TRBD1. V was clipped by 5 bases and J by 7 bases; unmatched bases: 7. The CDR3 contains 14 residues. Per germline, CDR1 MNHEY and CDR2 SMNVEV (reference sequence). The CDR3 bases are TGTGCCAGCAGTCCCGGACAGGGGGCGAGGGAGCAGTACTTC. It yields the protein CASSPGQGAREQYF.

This clone was seen more than once but under ten times. The chain carries TRBV30 and TRBJ1-6; tentative D call: TRBD1 (5 bases). V was pared by 1 base and J by 9 bases, with 16 bases between. Germline loops: CDR1 GTSNPN, CDR2 SVGIG (reference sequence). The CDR3 extends over 15 amino acids. CDR3 sequence: CAWSERSGGSSPLHF. The CDR3 bases are TGTGCCTGGAGTGAACGATCCGGGGGGAGTTCACCCCTCCACTTT.

The rearrangement links TRBV13 to TRBJ2-5; D perhaps matches TRBD2 (6 bases). Germline V gene lookup returns CDR1 PRHDT and CDR2 FYEKMQ (reference sequence). This CDR3 comprises 12 residues. Between the trimmed V and J ends, which lost 5 bases and 10 bases, there was a span of 14 bases. The CDR3 DNA is TGTGCCAGCAGCCCGGGAGTAATAGGCCAGTACTTC. It specifies CASSPGVIGQYF. Full variable domain (missing parts from reference TRBV13 and TRBJ2-5): AAGVIQSPRHLIKEKRETATLKCYPIPRHDTVYWYQQGPGQDPQFLISFYEKMQSDKGSIPDRFSAQQFSDYHSELNMSSLELGDSALYFCASSPGVIGQYFGPGTRLLVL.

This sequence joins TRBV29-1 and TRBJ2-1, with D perhaps matching TRBD1 (6 bases). The CDR3 runs to 15 residues. Germline V gene data show CDR1 as SQVTM and CDR2 as ANQGSEA. The germline V and J ends were trimmed by 6 bases and 4 bases, with 19 bases remaining between them. CDR3 loop: CSVATGLRVYNEQFF. CDR3 coding DNA: TGCAGCGTCGCCACAGGGTTGAGAGTATACAATGAGCAGTTCTTC.

A remark on this clone: The same CDR3 arises from other DNA sequences in this sample as well. The chain has TRBV4-1 and TRBJ2-7; TRBD1 matches 8 bases. V lost 1 base to trimming and J lost 3 bases; unmatched junction nucleotides: 2. Germline CDR1 reads MGHRA; CDR2 reads YSYEKL. CDR3 length: 14 amino acids. In nucleotides, the CDR3 is TGCGCCAGCAGCCAAGGGACAGGGAACTACGAGCAGTACTTC. Translating it yields CASSQGTGNYEQYF.

The chain combines TRBV27 with TRBJ1-6, with D uncertain. The CDR3 extends over 14 amino acids. Germline V gene lookup returns CDR1 MNHEY and CDR2 SMNVEV (reference sequence). The ends were cut back, 7 bases at V and 1 base at J, with 8 bases in the middle. The CDR3 here is CASTDGSYNSPLHF. As DNA, the CDR3 is TGTGCCAGCACCGACGGATCCTATAATTCACCCCTCCACTTT.

The V and J genes are TRBV27 and TRBJ1-3; D unresolved. Germline CDR1 is MNHEY and CDR2 is SMNVEV (reference sequence). V dropped 1 base and J dropped 4 bases, with 5 bases sitting between them. This CDR3 has 13 amino acids. CDR3 DNA sequence: TGTGCCAGCAGTTTATTCGGGGGAAACACCATATATTTT. Translating it yields CASSLFGGNTIYF.

The rearrangement links TRBV7-2 to TRBJ2-1; a weak D match, TRBD2 (5 bases). The CDR3 covers 14 residues. V dropped 4 bases and J dropped 15 bases, with 22 bases sitting between them. Per germline, CDR1 SGHTA and CDR2 FQGNSA. In DNA, the CDR3 is TGTGCCAGCAGCTCAGCACTAGGACGGTTCTTACGGTTCTTC. Its translation is CASSSALGRFLRFF.

This chain joins TRBV27 and TRBJ2-3; 9 bases agree with TRBD1. After removal of 4 bases from V and 3 bases from J, the junction contained 5 bases not matched to a gene. CDR3 size: 15 residues. Germline CDR1 reads MNHEY; CDR2 reads SMNVEV (reference sequence). CDR3 sequence (DNA): TGTGCCAGCAGTTCAACCGGGACAGGGACAGATACGCAGTATTTT. Residues: CASSSTGTGTDTQYF.

The gene calls are TRBV25-1 and TRBJ2-7; D is unresolved. CDR1 and CDR2 (germline): MGHDK, SYGVNS. This CDR3 is 13 amino acids long. Deletions cut 1 base from V and 4 bases from J, with 8 bases between. The CDR3: CASSEFMSYEQYF. The CDR3 nucleotides are TGTGCCAGCAGTGAATTCATGTCTTACGAGCAGTACTTC.

The rearrangement joins TRBV9 to TRBJ2-3, with 9 positions matching TRBD2. Germline lookup yields CDR1 SGDLS and CDR2 YYNGEE. The CDR3 is 16 residues long. V gave up 1 base and J gave up 2 bases; unmatched junction bases: 5. The chain's CDR3 is CASSVWGGGATDTQYF. Written as DNA, the CDR3 is TGTGCCAGCAGCGTATGGGGCGGGGGGGCCACAGATACGCAGTATTTT.

The chain links TRBV28 to TRBJ2-7; maybe TRBD1 (5 bases). Trimming took off 2 bases at V and 4 bases at J, with 9 bases between the two ends. Germline V gives CDR1 MDHEN, CDR2 SYDVKM. CDR3 length equals 13 residues. The CDR3: CASSLDSRYEQYF. CDR3 DNA sequence: TGTGCCAGCAGTTTAGACAGTCGATACGAGCAGTACTTC.

The rearrangement uses TRBV4-1 and TRBJ1-1; D unclear. The ends were cut back, 2 bases at V and 5 bases at J, with 9 bases in the middle. The CDR3 loop spans 13 amino acids. The V gene's germline CDR1 is MGHRA and CDR2 YSYEKL. This chain's CDR3 is CASSQPGGTEAFF. DNA for the CDR3: TGCGCCAGCAGCCAACCGGGAGGGACTGAAGCTTTCTTT.

This chain uses TRBV14 with TRBJ2-5, with TRBD1 identical over 9 bases. The V segment lost 5 bases and the J segment 4 bases; nucleotides outside the gene matches: 5. Germline CDR1 is SGHDN and CDR2 is FVKESK. The CDR3 has 14 residues. As DNA, the CDR3 is TGTGCCAGCAGCGGACAGGGGCGCGGAGAGACCCAGTACTTC. Translation: CASSGQGRGETQYF.

The chain couples TRBV9 to TRBJ2-3; D is uncertain. V lost 0 bases and J lost 1, with 6 bases in between. The length of the CDR3 is 14 residues. Germline V gene sequence: CDR1 SGDLS, CDR2 YYNGEE. In nucleotides, the CDR3 is TGTGCCAGCAGCGTAGCCTCGGGCACAGATACGCAGTATTTT. It specifies CASSVASGTDTQYF.

The chain is built from TRBV2 and TRBJ2-7; TRBD1 is a possible D gene (6 bases). This CDR3 region has 15 residues. Germline CDR1 and CDR2: SNHLY and FYNNEI. The germline V and J ends were trimmed by 2 bases and 2 bases, with 13 bases remaining between them. The CDR3 bases are TGTGCCAGCAGTGAACAGGGACACTCAACCTACGAGCAGTACTTC. Protein sequence: CASSEQGHSTYEQYF.

The chain has TRBV4-1 and TRBJ1-2; 7 bases are shared with TRBD1. Germline CDR1 and CDR2: MGHRA and YSYEKL. The trim removed 0 bases at V and 5 bases at J, leaving 9 bases unmatched. This CDR3 spans 16 amino acids. The CDR3 spells CASSQDNGGGMYGYTF. The CDR3 DNA reads TGCGCCAGCAGCCAAGATAACGGAGGGGGCATGTATGGCTACACCTTC.

This clone showed up just once. The genes are TRBV7-9 and TRBJ1-1; 7 nucleotides agree with TRBD1. The junction had 4 bases not matched to a gene; V was cut back by 1 base and J by 8 bases. The CDR3 runs 13 residues. Germline values: CDR1 SEHNR, CDR2 FQNEAQ (reference sequence). The CDR3 region has the DNA TGTGCCAGCAGCTTAGGGACAGGCCTGGAAGCTTTCTTT. Protein product: CASSLGTGLEAFF.

This clone was recorded once. The chain joins TRBV5-4 to TRBJ1-1, with D unclear. This CDR3 is 15 amino acids long. Germline lookup yields CDR1 SGHNT and CDR2 YYREEE (reference sequence). V dropped 1 base and J dropped 1 base, with 11 bases sitting between them. In nucleotides, the CDR3 is TGTGCCAGCAGCTTGCTTACCCTGACGAACACTGAAGCTTTCTTT. This translates into CASSLLTLTNTEAFF.

This clone was seen a few times. This sequence joins TRBV2 and TRBJ1-5, with D possibly being TRBD1 (6 bases). Germline V gives CDR1 SNHLY, CDR2 FYNNEI. Between the trimmed V and J ends, which lost 1 base and 7 bases, there was a span of 11 bases. This CDR3 is 14 amino acids long. The CDR3 DNA follows: TGTGCCAGCAGTGAAGTCAGGGGTGGACAGCCCCAGCATTTT. Its protein is CASSEVRGGQPQHF.

Here the CDR3 reads CSAKLDLHPAINEQFF. The DNA of the CDR3 is TGCAGCGCCAAACTGGACCTGCACCCTGCAATCAATGAGCAGTTCTTC. The genes are TRBV29-1 and TRBJ2-1; no clear D. The CDR3 is 16 amino acids. Germline V lookup: CDR1 SQVTM, CDR2 ANQGSEA. Trimming removed 7 bases at V and 6 bases at J, with 25 bases between.

This clone was picked up a small number of times. V is TRBV4-1 and J is TRBJ1-5; weak D call: TRBD1 (5 bases). The V end lost 10 bases, the J end lost 6 bases, and 19 bases lay between the germline ends. This CDR3 has 14 residues. Germline values: CDR1 MGHRA, CDR2 YSYEKL. Written as DNA, the CDR3 is TGCGCCACCGGGGGACCCTCAGAGGGTCAGCCCCAGCATTTT. Translated: CATGGPSEGQPQHF.